This entry describes one TCR beta chain. What it binds is unknown. This specimen belongs to a study of blood T cells in healthy people across ages. Combining a sample-barcoded 5' primer with a J-beta primer mix, a second PCR ran for 7 to 11 cycles. TCRdb analysed the 5' RACE reads with MiXCR anew, one entry per CDR3 protein. The sample holds about a million distinct CDR3 sequences, 45% to 60% seen once. Regarding the study as a whole: The study regarded diversity estimates from one million T cells as underestimates. Higher naive T cell percentage went strongly together with higher TCR beta diversity.

Isolation yielded PBMCs, at least 6.5 million per sample, in every case. The CDR3 has 16 amino acids. Per the germline V gene, CDR1 is SGHKS and CDR2 is YYEKEE (reference sequence). V gave up 1 base and J gave up 2 bases, with 12 bases separating them. The sequenced sample consisted of blood. This sequence was found in a woman aged 55-69 years in good health. The rearrangement uses TRBV5-5 and TRBJ2-2; no clear D. For the CDR3, the DNA is TGTGCCAGCAGCTTGCTTACTGGGCAAAACACCGGGGAGCTGTTTTTT. It codes for CASSLLTGQNTGELFF.